This TCR beta chain comes out of a study of blood T cell repertoires in COVID-19 (dated by TCRdb to about 2020). Regarding the study in general: Samples from collaborators originated in the United States, Italy and Spain and spanned both the acute and convalescent phases of COVID-19. The prospective study material was composed of cDNA or gDNA derived from T cells, B-cell-depleted T cells, or PBMCs. The dataset comprised deeply sampled blood TCRbeta repertoires from subjects exposed to, actively infected with, or recovered from COVID-19. A freely available public database, intended as a resource for researchers studying the immune response to SARS-CoV-2, is where the repertoires were released. The samples were drawn from two sources: the first 160 participants of the ongoing ImmuneRACE study, and 1,000 to 1,500 subjects contributed by 6 global collaborators. Nearly every sample came with metadata listing a de-identified subject ID, COVID-19 status, age in years and sex. Where available, HLA class I and class II types were obtained from metadata supplied by the sample provider rather than from assay-based typing. The investigation overall reported the following: Clinical and demographic metadata were provided uncurated, with the amount varying by source and participant.

The immunoSEQ Assay, a bias-controlled multiplex PCR, was used to amplify TCRbeta CDR3 regions from genomic DNA. As for the authors' bioinformatics: The number of nucleated cells in each sample was estimated by amplification of reference gene primers within the assay. Sequence reads were collapsed and filtered to measure the absolute abundance of every unique TCRbeta CDR3 rearrangement. Productive Simpson clonality was computed per sample as the square root of Simpson's diversity index over productive rearrangements. In TCRdb, the immuneACCESS table is reduced to in-frame sequences with V and J assigned. These tables do not hold every clone; where another copy was compared, an unresolved V gene accounts for under half, and the others remain unexplained. The V and J calls and clone size come from that table; D and trimming were worked out from the DNA. Present in this sample are 300,000 to 500,000 clones, roughly 90% of which were seen just once. The ten largest make up around 0.95% of the sample.

In the prospective study, participants were roughly 18 to 100 years old, resided in around 25 geographic areas of the United States, and were enrolled through a virtual design. To assign participants to cohorts, the prospective study relied on clinical history that participants themselves reported in a screening survey and a study questionnaire. In the prospective study, whole blood, serum and a nasopharyngeal or oropharyngeal swab were collected from each participant by mobile phlebotomists. Additional blood draws and questionnaires over an approximately two-month period could optionally be provided by prospective study participants. Prospective study blood samples were shipped either frozen or at room temperature before DNA extraction. Concerning this clone: It lacks a known antigen. No much larger clone exists at a distance of one base, and base qualities are not known.

Taken from cysteine to phenylalanine, the CDR3 has 13 residues. The only DNA kept is the CDR3, 39 bases in frame from the first base. CDR1 and CDR2 (WNHNN, SYGVQD) derive from the germline V gene (reference sequence). V and J lose 8 bases and 3 bases, and a span of 14 bases separates them. The V gene is TRBV10-1 and the J gene is TRBJ2-7; perhaps TRBD1 is the D gene, with 6 bases matching. The sample comprised PBMCs or T cells enriched from blood (not recorded which). This clonotype originated in a woman under 40 with acute COVID-19. The CDR3 region: CASSSGQFYEQYF. The bases read TGCGCCAGCTCCTCCGGACAGTTCTACGAGCAGTACTTC.